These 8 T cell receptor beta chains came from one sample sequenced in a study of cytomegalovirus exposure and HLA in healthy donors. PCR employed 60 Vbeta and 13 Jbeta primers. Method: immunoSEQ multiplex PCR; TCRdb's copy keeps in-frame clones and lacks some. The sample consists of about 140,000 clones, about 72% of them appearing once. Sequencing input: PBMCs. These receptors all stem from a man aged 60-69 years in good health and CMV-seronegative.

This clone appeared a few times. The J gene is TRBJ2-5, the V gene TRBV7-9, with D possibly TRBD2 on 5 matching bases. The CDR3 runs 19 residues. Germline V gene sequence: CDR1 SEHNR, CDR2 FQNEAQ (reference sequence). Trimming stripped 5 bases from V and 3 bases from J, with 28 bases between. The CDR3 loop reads CASSQSRTPRGSVKETQYF. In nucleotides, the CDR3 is TGTGCCAGCAGCCAAAGTAGGACTCCCCGAGGGAGCGTTAAAGAGACCCAGTACTTC.

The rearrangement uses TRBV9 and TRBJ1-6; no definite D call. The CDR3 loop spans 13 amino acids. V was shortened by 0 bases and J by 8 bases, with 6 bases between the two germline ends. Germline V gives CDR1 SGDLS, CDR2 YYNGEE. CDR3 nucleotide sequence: TGTGCCAGCAGCGTAGCTATGGATTCACCCCTCCACTTT. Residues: CASSVAMDSPLHF.

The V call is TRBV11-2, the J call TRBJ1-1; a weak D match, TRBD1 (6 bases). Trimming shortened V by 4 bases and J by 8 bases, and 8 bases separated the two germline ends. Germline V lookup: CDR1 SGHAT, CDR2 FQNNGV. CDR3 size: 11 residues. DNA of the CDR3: TGTGCCAGCAGCTCAGGGACAGAAGCTTTCTTT. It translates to CASSSGTEAFF.

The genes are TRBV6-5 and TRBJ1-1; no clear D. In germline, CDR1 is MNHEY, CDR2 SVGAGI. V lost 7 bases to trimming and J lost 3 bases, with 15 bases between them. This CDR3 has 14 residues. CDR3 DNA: TGTGCCAGCACCGCTGAGGGATACTACACTGAAGCTTTCTTT. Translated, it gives CASTAEGYYTEAFF.

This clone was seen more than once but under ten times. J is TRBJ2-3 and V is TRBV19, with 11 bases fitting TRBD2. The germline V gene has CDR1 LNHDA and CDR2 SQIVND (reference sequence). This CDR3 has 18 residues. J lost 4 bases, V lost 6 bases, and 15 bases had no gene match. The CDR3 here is CASSAGLAVLLKADTQYF. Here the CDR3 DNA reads TGTGCCAGTAGCGCGGGACTAGCGGTCCTCTTGAAAGCAGATACGCAGTATTTT.

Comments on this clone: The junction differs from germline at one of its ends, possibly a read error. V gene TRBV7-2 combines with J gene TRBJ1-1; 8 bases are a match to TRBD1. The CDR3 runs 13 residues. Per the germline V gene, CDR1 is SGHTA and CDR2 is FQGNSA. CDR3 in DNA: TGTGCCAGCAGCTTGAAGGACAGGGCCGTTTCCCATTTC. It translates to CASSLKDRAVSHF.

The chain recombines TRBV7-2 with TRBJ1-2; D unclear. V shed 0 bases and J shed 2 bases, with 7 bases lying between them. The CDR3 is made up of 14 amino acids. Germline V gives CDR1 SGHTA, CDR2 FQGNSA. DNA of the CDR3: TGTGCCAGCAGCTTAGCGGCACCGAACTATGGCTACACCTTC. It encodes CASSLAAPNYGYTF.

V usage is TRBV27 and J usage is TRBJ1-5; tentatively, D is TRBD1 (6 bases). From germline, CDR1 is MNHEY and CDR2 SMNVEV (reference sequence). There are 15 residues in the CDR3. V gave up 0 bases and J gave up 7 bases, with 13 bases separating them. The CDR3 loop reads CASSLSGTRGQPQHF. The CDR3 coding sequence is TGTGCCAGCAGTTTATCAGGGACAAGGGGACAGCCCCAGCATTTT.